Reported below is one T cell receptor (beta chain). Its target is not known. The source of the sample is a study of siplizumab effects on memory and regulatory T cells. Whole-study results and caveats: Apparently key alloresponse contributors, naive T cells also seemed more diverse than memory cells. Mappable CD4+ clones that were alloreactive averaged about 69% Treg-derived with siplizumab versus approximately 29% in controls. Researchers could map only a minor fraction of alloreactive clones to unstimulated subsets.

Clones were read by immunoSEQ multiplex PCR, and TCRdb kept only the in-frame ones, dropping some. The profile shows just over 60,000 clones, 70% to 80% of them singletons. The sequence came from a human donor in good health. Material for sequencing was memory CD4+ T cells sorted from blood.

The chain's CDR3 is CASRTGDSYQPQHF. CDR3 DNA: TGTGCCAGTAGGACTGGGGACAGTTATCAGCCCCAGCATTTT. This chain uses TRBV19 with TRBJ1-5, with 7 bases fitting TRBD1. The V gene end was trimmed by 6 bases and the J gene end by 5 bases; junction bases not matched to a gene: 7. The germline V gene has CDR1 LNHDA and CDR2 SQIVND (reference sequence). The CDR3 has 14 amino acids.